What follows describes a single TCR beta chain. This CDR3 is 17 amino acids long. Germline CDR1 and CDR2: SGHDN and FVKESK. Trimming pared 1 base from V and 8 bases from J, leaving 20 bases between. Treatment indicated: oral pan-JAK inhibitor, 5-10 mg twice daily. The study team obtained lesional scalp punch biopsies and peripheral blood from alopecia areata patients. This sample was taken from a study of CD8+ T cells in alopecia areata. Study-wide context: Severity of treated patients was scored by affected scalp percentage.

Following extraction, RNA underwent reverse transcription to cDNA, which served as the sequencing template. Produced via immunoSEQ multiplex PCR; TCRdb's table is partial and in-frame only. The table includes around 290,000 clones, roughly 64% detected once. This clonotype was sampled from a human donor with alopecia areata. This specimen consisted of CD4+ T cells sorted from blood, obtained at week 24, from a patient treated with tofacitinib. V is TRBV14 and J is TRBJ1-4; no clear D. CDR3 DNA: TGTGCCAGCAGCCAAGCAAATCTGCGGAACGGGCGGGAAAAACTGTTTTTT. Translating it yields CASSQANLRNGREKLFF. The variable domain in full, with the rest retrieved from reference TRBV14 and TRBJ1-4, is EAGVTQFPSHSVIEKGQTVTLRCDPISGHDNLYWYRRVMGKEIKFLLHFVKESKQDESGMPNNRFLAERTGGTYSTLKVQPAELEDSGVYFCASSQANLRNGREKLFFGSGTQLSVL.